A selection of T cell receptor beta chains follows, all from one sample in a study of molecular identifiers for immune sequencing clone quantification. Each CDR3 protein gets one entry after TCRdb re-called the PCR reads with MiXCR. Counted here are hundreds of thousands of distinct CDR3 sequences, 15% to 20% occurring once; the ten biggest clones make up around 0.86%. Sequenced material: naive CD8+ T cells from blood, with Jurkat cell RNA spiked in. All receptors come from a human donor in good health. Some libraries in this study had Jurkat cell RNA spiked in. The CDR3 runs from the conserved cysteine through the conserved F or W. The D gene is left open where the match is weak. Part of the rows lack a size; the others show once, few, many or a class for expanded clones.

size	V	J	D	DNA	CDR3
.	TRBV2	TRBJ1-5	.	TGTGCCAGCAGTCCATCGGATAGCAATCAGCCCCAGCATTTT	CASSPSDSNQPQHF
many	TRBV5-6	TRBJ2-3	.	TGTGCCAGCAGCCCGACCTGGGCAGATACGCAGTATTTT	CASSPTWADTQYF
.	TRBV19	TRBJ1-1	.	TGTGCCGTAAAAGAGGGGGGGGCAGTGAACACTGAAGCTTTCTTT	CAVKEGGAVNTEAFF
many	TRBV7-6	TRBJ2-2	TRBD2	TGTGCCAGCAGCTTAGAGCGGGGAGGAGGGTCCGGGGAGCTGTTTTTT	CASSLERGGGSGELFF
many	TRBV19	TRBJ2-6	.	TGTGCCAGTAGTATAGGTGGTGCTGGGGCCAACGTCCTGACTTTC	CASSIGGAGANVLTF
.	TRBV5-3	TRBJ2-3	.	TGTGCCAGCAGCTTGGGCGGGAAGGAGCGGCAGGTCACAGATACGCAGTGTTTT	CASSLGGKERQVTDTQCF
many	TRBV5-1	TRBJ1-2	TRBD1	TGCGCCAGCAGCTTGGATGCGACAGGGGGCGACTACACCTTC	CASSLDATGGDYTF
many	TRBV19	TRBJ1-1	.	TGTGCCAGTAGTATAGGTACACGCGGGAACACTGAAGCTTTCTTT	CASSIGTRGNTEAFF
few	TRBV9	TRBJ2-3	.	TGTGCCAGCAGCGTAGCCCCGGGACCAAGGTATACGCAGTATTTT	CASSVAPGPRYTQYF
many	TRBV7-9	TRBJ2-7	.	TGTGCCAGCAGCTCCCTCTTGTCACCCGAGCAGTACTTC	CASSSLLSPEQYF
many	TRBV6-2/TRBV6-3	TRBJ1-5	TRBD1	TGTGCCAGCAGTTTGACAGGGGGCGGACAGCCCCAGCATTTT	CASSLTGGGQPQHF
.	TRBV4-1	TRBJ2-5	TRBD1	TGCGCCAGCAGCCATGGACAGGGGAAAGAGACCCAGTACTTC	CASSHGQGKETQYF
.	TRBV27	TRBJ1-5	.	TGTGCCAGCAGTTTATTCACAAGCCCGCGGCCCCAGCATTTT	CASSLFTSPRPQHF
few	TRBV14	TRBJ1-4	.	TGTGCCAGCAGCCACGGGGGAGCCCAAAAACTGTTTTTT	CASSHGGAQKLFF
many	TRBV30	TRBJ2-1	.	TGTGCCTGGAGACCAGACAGCTACAATGAGCAGTTCTTC	CAWRPDSYNEQFF
.	TRBV30	TRBJ1-1	TRBD1	TGTGCCTGGCAAGGACAGGGGCGGGTTGAAGCTTTCTTT	CAWQGQGRVEAFF
many	TRBV6-5	TRBJ1-1	.	TGTGCCAGCAACGGGGGGAGGACTGAAGCTTTCTTT	CASNGGRTEAFF
many	TRBV6-2/TRBV6-3	TRBJ2-7	TRBD1	TGTGCCAGCAGTTACGTACAGGGGGCCCACGAGCAGTACTTC	CASSYVQGAHEQYF
many	TRBV10-3	TRBJ1-1	.	TGTGCCATCCGCGGGCCCAGGGAAGCTTTCTTT	CAIRGPREAFF
.	TRBV7-9	TRBJ2-7	.	TGTGCCAGCATGTACGCCGGAAACGAGCAGTACTTC	CASMYAGNEQYF
many	TRBV29-1	TRBJ2-7	TRBD1	TGCAGCGTTGAAGATCAGTCGGGGACAGCGGACTACGAGCAGTACTTC	CSVEDQSGTADYEQYF
few	TRBV27	TRBJ1-5	.	TGTGCCAGCAAAGGCAGGGGTTATCAGCCCCAGCATTTT	CASKGRGYQPQHF
many	TRBV5-1	TRBJ2-7	.	TGCGCCAGCAGCGTATACTCCGGGACCGCGAAGGAGCAGTACTTC	CASSVYSGTAKEQYF
many	TRBV30	TRBJ2-7	.	TGTGCCTGCACGCAGGGGGGAGTAGTCCACGAGCAGTACTTC	CACTQGGVVHEQYF
many	TRBV28	TRBJ2-7	TRBD2	TGTGCCAGCAGTTTAAGTTCCGGGACTAGCCGCAACGAGCAGTACTTC	CASSLSSGTSRNEQYF
few	TRBV2	TRBJ1-5	.	TGTGCCAGCAGTGAGGGGACGGTTACGAATAGCAATCAGCCCCAGCATTTT	CASSEGTVTNSNQPQHF
.	TRBV13	TRBJ1-2	.	TGTGCCAGCAGCTTAGAGCAGGGGAAAACGGGCTACACCTTC	CASSLEQGKTGYTF
many	TRBV7-9	TRBJ2-3	.	TGTGCCAGCAGCCCTTCCGGGGGGCTGGTGGATACGCAGTATTTT	CASSPSGGLVDTQYF
many	TRBV28	TRBJ2-3	.	TGTGCCAGCCGGCCGGTAACGAGAAATAGCACAGATACGCAGTATTTT	CASRPVTRNSTDTQYF
many	TRBV19	TRBJ2-7	.	TGTGCCAGTAGTTCAGGGATCTTCTACGAGCAGTACTTC	CASSSGIFYEQYF
.	TRBV24-1	TRBJ1-5	.	TGTGCCACCAGTGCGGGGTATCAGCCCCAGCATTTT	CATSAGYQPQHF
few	TRBV5-5	TRBJ2-1	TRBD1	TGTGCCAGCAGCTCGCAGGGGGTGATGAGCAATGAGCAGTTCTTC	CASSSQGVMSNEQFF
few	TRBV20-1	TRBJ2-7	.	TGCAGTGCAACCTATGTGACTAGAGCGCGACCCTACGAGCAGTACTTC	CSATYVTRARPYEQYF
many	TRBV6-2/TRBV6-3	TRBJ1-5	.	TGTGCCAGCAATACCTGGGGTAGCAATCAGCCCCAGCATTTT	CASNTWGSNQPQHF
many	TRBV29-1	TRBJ1-4	.	TGCAGCGCCCAGAAGTCCGAAAAACTGTTTTTT	CSAQKSEKLFF
many	TRBV4-3	TRBJ1-1	TRBD1	TGCGCCAGCAGCCTCTTCCCGGCAGGGGGCATGAACACTGAAGCTTTCTTT	CASSLFPAGGMNTEAFF
many	TRBV6-5	TRBJ2-7	.	TGTGCCAGCAGTTACTCACAGGACAGCTTTTTCCCCTACGAGCAGTACTTC	CASSYSQDSFFPYEQYF
many	TRBV29-1	TRBJ2-5	.	TGCAGCGTTGAAGGAGGGACCCACCAAGAGACCCAGTACTTC	CSVEGGTHQETQYF
many	TRBV20-1	TRBJ2-7	TRBD2	TGCAGTGCTAGAGCGGGACTAGCGGTTACCTACGAGCAGTACTTC	CSARAGLAVTYEQYF
.	TRBV10-3	TRBJ2-7	.	TGTGCCATCAGTGAGTCCGGGGATGGCTACGAGAAGTACTTC	CAISESGDGYEKYF
many	TRBV6-1	TRBJ1-2	.	TGTGCCAGCAGTGAAATGTTAACAGAATTAATCTATGGCTACACCTTC	CASSEMLTELIYGYTF
few	TRBV5-1	TRBJ2-2	.	TGCGCCAGCAGTTCTCCGGACCTCAACGGGGAGCTGTTTTTT	CASSSPDLNGELFF
.	TRBV6-6	TRBJ2-3	TRBD1	TGTGCCAGCAGACCACTGGGACAGGGGTTTAACGATACGCAGTATTTT	CASRPLGQGFNDTQYF
many	TRBV30	TRBJ1-5	TRBD1	TGTGCCTGGAGTCTGGGACAGGTCCCTAATCAGCCCCAGCATTTT	CAWSLGQVPNQPQHF
many	TRBV12-3/TRBV12-4	TRBJ2-6	TRBD2	TGTGCCAGCTATGGACTAGCGGGATCTGGGGCCAACGTCCTGACTTTC	CASYGLAGSGANVLTF
.	TRBV15	TRBJ1-1	.	TGTGCCACCAGCAAGGTCCCCATTTATAGCACTGGAGCTTTCTTT	CATSKVPIYSTGAFF
.	TRBV7-6	TRBJ2-5	.	TGTGCCAGCAGCCCGCGGGGCCCGACAGCGGAGACCCAGTACTTC	CASSPRGPTAETQYF
many	TRBV19	TRBJ2-1	.	TGTGCCAGTAGTATTGGACAAAGCTCCTACAATGAGCAGTTCTTC	CASSIGQSSYNEQFF
.	TRBV7-9	TRBJ1-1	TRBD1	TGTGCCAGCAGACCCTCCGGGACAGCAACTGAAGCTTCCTTT	CASRPSGTATEASF
many	TRBV20-1	TRBJ2-4	.	TGCAGTGCTAGAGGAGGGGGGATTCAGTACTTC	CSARGGGIQYF
many	TRBV20-1	TRBJ2-7	TRBD2	TGCAGTGCCCGGGGACTAGACGTACGTGGCGAGCAGTACTTC	CSARGLDVRGEQYF
many	TRBV19	TRBJ2-2	.	TGTGCCAGTAGTACCCCCCTTTACACCGGGGAGCTGTTTTTT	CASSTPLYTGELFF
many	TRBV7-2	TRBJ2-3	.	TGTGCCACCAACACCTTTACGGCGGCAGATACGCAGTATTTT	CATNTFTAADTQYF
many	TRBV20-1	TRBJ2-7	.	TGCAGTGCTAGACCCGGACGCAGCTCCTACGAGCAGTACTTC	CSARPGRSSYEQYF
many	TRBV7-6	TRBJ1-6	.	TGTGCCAGCAGCTTAGCGACGGTTATGGGGAATTCACCCCTCCACTTT	CASSLATVMGNSPLHF
many	TRBV11-2	TRBJ2-1	.	TGTGCCAGCAGCTCCTTATTTTCCTACAATGAGCAGTTCTTC	CASSSLFSYNEQFF
many	TRBV24-1	TRBJ2-5	.	TGTGCCACCAGTGACACCGGACAGCCGAGGGGAGAGACCCAGTACTTC	CATSDTGQPRGETQYF